These 9 T cell receptor beta chains were sequenced from one sample in a study of T cell repertoires in aging, cancer and after chemotherapy. TRB rearrangements spanning V, D and J were amplified using mixed TRB-A/B primers. From the multiplex PCR reads, TCRdb called clonotypes with MiXCR, one entry per CDR3 protein. Counted here are roughly 5,000 distinct CDR3 sequences, approximately 50% occurring once; the ten biggest clones make up 25% to 30%. TCR beta rearrangements were amplified from peripheral blood genomic DNA. The specimen sequenced was blood. The receptor set was obtained from a human donor in good health.

The V call is TRBV27, the J call TRBJ2-2; weak D call: TRBD1 (5 bases). V was shortened by 8 bases and J by 4 bases, with 8 bases between the two germline ends. The CDR3 is 12 residues long. In germline, CDR1 is MNHEY, CDR2 SMNVEV (reference sequence). The CDR3: CASGRGTGELFF. The CDR3 region has the DNA TGTGCCAGCGGTAGGGGCACCGGGGAGCTGTTTTTT.

The chain recombines TRBV19 with TRBJ1-1; no firm D call. CDR1 and CDR2 (germline): LNHDA, SQIVND (reference sequence). Trimming cost V 7 bases and J 1 base, with 7 bases left between them. The CDR3 contains 12 residues. The CDR3: CASNQQNTEAFF. CDR3 DNA: TGTGCCAGTAATCAGCAGAACACTGAAGCTTTCTTT.

The CDR3 bases are TGTGCCAGCAGTTTCTTCAGGGGGGAATCTTCACCCCTCCACTTT. This gives the protein CASSFFRGESSPLHF. The chain uses TRBV27 and TRBJ1-6; 7 bases are shared with TRBD1. J gave up 9 bases and V 3 bases, and 8 bases lay outside the gene matches. The germline CDR1 and CDR2 sequences are MNHEY and SMNVEV (reference sequence). CDR3 length equals 15 residues.

The chain employs TRBV28 and TRBJ1-4; D is possibly TRBD1 (6 bases). CDR3 length: 15 residues. CDR1 and CDR2 (germline): MDHEN, SYDVKM. V was clipped by 5 bases and J by 7 bases, with 17 bases between them. As DNA, the CDR3 is TGTGCCAGCAGTCCCCAGGGTAGGGGGGCTGAAAAACTGTTTTTT. Encoded protein: CASSPQGRGAEKLFF.

Judged by abundance, this clonotype is large. The chain has TRBV29-1 and TRBJ2-7; 9 nucleotides match TRBD2. CDR3 size: 14 residues. Germline lookup yields CDR1 SQVTM and CDR2 ANQGSEA. The V and J ends lost 0 bases and 5 bases, in that order; junction bases with no gene match: 5. The CDR3 spells CSVEDRAGGDEQYF. The DNA of the CDR3 is TGCAGCGTTGAAGATCGGGCGGGAGGGGACGAGCAGTACTTC.

The chain links TRBV12-3 or TRBV12-4 to TRBJ1-3; 7 bases are shared with TRBD1. The CDR3 sequence is 12 residues long. The V segment lost 8 bases and the J segment 2 bases; nucleotides outside the gene matches: 0. CDR3 DNA sequence: TGTGCCAGCCAGGGGGCTGGAAACACCATATATTTT. Protein product: CASQGAGNTIYF.

The rearrangement uses TRBV5-6 and TRBJ2-3, with TRBD1 identical over 9 bases. This CDR3 has 16 amino acids. The V gene's germline CDR1 is SGHDT and CDR2 YYEEEE. V gave up 0 bases and J gave up 5 bases; unmatched junction bases: 7. The CDR3 DNA sequence: TGTGCCAGCAGCTTGGCCGGGACAGGGTTTGTAGATACGCAGTATTTT. Residues: CASSLAGTGFVDTQYF.

This chain uses TRBV30 with TRBJ2-6; D gene ambiguous. Between the trimmed V and J ends, which lost 2 bases and 1 base, there was a span of 12 bases. The CDR3 has 16 amino acids. The V gene's germline CDR1 is GTSNPN and CDR2 SVGIG (reference sequence). The CDR3 DNA reads as TGTGCCTGGAGTCAAACGGTGGAATCTGGGGCCAACGTCCTGACTTTC. Its protein product is CAWSQTVESGANVLTF.

This chain's CDR3 is CASSKRSAASYEQYF. The CDR3 bases are TGTGCCAGCAGTAAGAGGTCGGCAGCCAGCTACGAGCAGTACTTC. The chain combines TRBV6-2 or TRBV6-3 with TRBJ2-7; D is unclear. Between the trimmed V and J ends, which lost 5 bases and 3 bases, there was a span of 17 bases. In germline, CDR1 is MNHEY, CDR2 SVGEGT. The CDR3 loop spans 15 amino acids.